This T cell receptor (beta chain) was obtained from a study of PD-1 blockade in classical Hodgkin lymphoma. The wider study: Patients were administered nivolumab (3 mg/kg intravenously) every 2 weeks.

The study's findings and limits: Diversity in CD4+ TCRs, unlike that measured in CD8+ TCRs, had risen significantly by C4D1. Repertoire difference causes, possibly disease activity or prior therapy, remain undefined.

The time point: cycle 4 day 1 (C4D1), after around six weeks of nivolumab. Every one of the patients relapsed after autologous stem cell transplantation (brentuximab vedotin exposure was variable). The investigators isolated CD8+ T cells from thawed PBMCs using magnetic negative selection. TCRdb keeps only in-frame clones here, not all; method: immunoSEQ multiplex PCR. This table has some 8,400 clones, around 80% appearing once. Germline loops: CDR1 LGHNA, CDR2 YNFKEQ. V dropped 4 bases and J dropped 1; count of bases not matched to a gene: 3. This CDR3 is 14 amino acids long. This clone was seen only a few times. Its antigen remains unidentified.

The chain has TRBV4-2 and TRBJ1-1; 7 bases agree with TRBD1. The sequenced sample was CD8+ T cells from blood, obtained before the fourth cycle of nivolumab. The TCR sequence derives from a human donor with classical Hodgkin lymphoma. The CDR3 loop reads CASSPGTANTEAFF. DNA for the CDR3: TGTGCCAGCAGCCCCGGGACAGCGAACACTGAAGCTTTCTTT.